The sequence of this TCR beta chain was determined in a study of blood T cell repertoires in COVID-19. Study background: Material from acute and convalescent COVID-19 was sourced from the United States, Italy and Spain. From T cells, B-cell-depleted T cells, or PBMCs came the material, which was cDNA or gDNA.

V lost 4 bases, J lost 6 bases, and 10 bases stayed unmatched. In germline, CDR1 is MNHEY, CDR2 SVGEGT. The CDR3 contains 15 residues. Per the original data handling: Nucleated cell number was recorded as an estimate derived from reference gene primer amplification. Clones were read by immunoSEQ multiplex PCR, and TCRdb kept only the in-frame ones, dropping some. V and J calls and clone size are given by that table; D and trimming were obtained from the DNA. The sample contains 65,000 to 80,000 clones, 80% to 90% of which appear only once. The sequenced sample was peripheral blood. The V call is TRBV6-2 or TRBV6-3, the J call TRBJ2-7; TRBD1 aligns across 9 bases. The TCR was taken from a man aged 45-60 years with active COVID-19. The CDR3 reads CASSLMGQGQGEQYF. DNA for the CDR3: TGTGCCAGCAGTTTGATGGGACAGGGCCAGGGCGAGCAGTACTTC.